The 24 T cell receptor beta chains given below trace back to one sample, sequenced in a study of T-cell memory formation after mild COVID-19. TCRdb analysed the 5' RACE reads with MiXCR anew, one entry per CDR3 protein. The sample has a few hundred thousand distinct CDR3 sequences, 16% seen once; the top ten hold 20% to 25%. Sequencing was done on a sample of PBMCs or a T cell subset sorted from them (not recorded which). Receptors were obtained from a young man who had mild COVID-19 (a few samples of this study predate the infection). Cell type and time point are not known.

This chain links TRBV9 with TRBJ2-3, with TRBD2 matching 9 bases. V dropped 0 bases and J dropped 1; count of bases not matched to a gene: 3. Germline CDR1 and CDR2: SGDLS and YYNGEE. CDR3 size: 16 residues. CDR3 amino acids: CASSVGASGGTDTQYF. The DNA for the CDR3 is TGTGCCAGCAGCGTAGGTGCTAGCGGGGGCACAGATACGCAGTATTTT.

This clonotype came up a few times. This chain connects TRBV5-1 to TRBJ1-4; the D gene is possibly TRBD1 (5 bases). The CDR3 has 16 amino acids. Trimming left V 0 bases short and J 0 bases short, with 9 bases between. The germline CDR1 and CDR2 sequences are SGHRS and YFSETQ. CDR3 region: CASSLGGTTTNEKLFF. In DNA form, the CDR3 reads TGCGCCAGCAGCTTGGGAGGGACCACAACTAATGAAAAACTGTTTTTT.

This clonotype showed up just a few times. The rearrangement links TRBV27 to TRBJ1-6; no clear D gene. CDR1 and CDR2 (germline): MNHEY, SMNVEV (reference sequence). Between the trimmed V and J ends, which lost 6 bases and 9 bases, there was a span of 9 bases. CDR3 length: 12 amino acids. The CDR3 reads CASRSVGSPLHF. The CDR3 bases are TGTGCCAGCAGATCCGTAGGTTCACCCCTCCACTTT.

The sample holds a few counts of this clonotype. The chain employs TRBV23-1 and TRBJ2-7; D unclear. TRBV23-1 is annotated as an ORF whose role is uncertain. V lost 3 bases and J lost 5, with 11 bases in between. The CDR3 is made up of 13 amino acids. CDR3 sequence: CASSHGNSHEQYF. CDR3 in DNA: TGCGCCAGCAGTCATGGGAACAGCCACGAGCAGTACTTC.

The chain joins TRBV6-2 or TRBV6-3 to TRBJ1-1, with D maybe TRBD1 (5 bases). Germline V gene sequence: CDR1 MNHEY, CDR2 SVGEGT. CDR3 length: 14 amino acids. V was shortened by 6 bases and J by 1 base, with 12 bases between the two germline ends. CDR3 in amino acids: CASRTDSGNTEAFF. CDR3 sequence (DNA): TGTGCCAGCAGAACCGACAGTGGGAACACTGAAGCTTTCTTT.

This chain links TRBV9 with TRBJ1-6; D unclear. Germline V CDR1 and CDR2: SGDLS, YYNGEE. V shed 2 bases and J shed 3 bases, with 6 bases lying between them. This CDR3 is 14 amino acids long. CDR3 protein: CASSVAYYNSPLHF. The DNA for the CDR3 is TGTGCCAGCAGCGTCGCCTACTATAATTCACCCCTCCACTTT.

Only a few counts were recorded for this clonotype. The chain combines TRBV2 with TRBJ2-7; D perhaps matches TRBD2 (7 bases). V lost 1 base to trimming and J lost 5 bases, with 15 bases between them. Per germline, CDR1 SNHLY and CDR2 FYNNEI. CDR3 size: 15 residues. The DNA for the CDR3 is TGTGCCAGCAGTGAAGAGGCGGGGGCCGAGGACGAGCAGTACTTC. Its protein is CASSEEAGAEDEQYF.

The rearrangement joins TRBV4-1 to TRBJ2-5; D gene ambiguous. CDR3 length: 14 amino acids. Trimming took 6 bases from V and 2 from J, leaving 13 bases between them. CDR1 is MGHRA and CDR2 is YSYEKL in the germline V gene. CDR3 in amino acids: CASSQPAIQETQYF. The CDR3 nucleotides read TGCGCCAGCAGTCAACCTGCCATTCAAGAGACCCAGTACTTC.

This clonotype appeared a few times. This chain uses TRBV9 with TRBJ1-1; maybe TRBD1 (6 bases). Germline CDR1 SGDLS, CDR2 YYNGEE. There are 17 residues in the CDR3. V dropped 0 bases and J dropped 9 bases, with 24 bases sitting between them. Here the CDR3 DNA reads TGTGCCAGCAGCGTAGCACAGGGTTTTTGGGATCGATACAAAGCTTTCTTT. Translated: CASSVAQGFWDRYKAFF.

Only a few counts were recorded for this clonotype. This rearrangement joins TRBV7-8 to TRBJ2-3, with 7 bases that match TRBD1. V gave up 1 base and J gave up 2 bases; unmatched junction bases: 9. The CDR3 has 17 residues. Germline CDR1 SGHVS, CDR2 FQNEAQ. This chain's CDR3 is CASSLGYRGRSTDTQYF. DNA of the CDR3: TGTGCCAGCAGCTTAGGTTACAGGGGAAGGTCCACAGATACGCAGTATTTT.

J is TRBJ2-7 and V is TRBV5-1, with D perhaps given as TRBD1 or TRBD2 (6 bases each). V was shortened by 4 bases and J by 5 bases, with 13 bases between the two germline ends. In germline, CDR1 is SGHRS, CDR2 YFSETQ. CDR3 length: 13 residues. The CDR3 nucleotides are TGCGCCAGCAGCCGGGAACGGGGGCACGAGCAGTACTTC. Translation: CASSRERGHEQYF.

The chain couples TRBV12-3 or TRBV12-4 to TRBJ2-2; D is possibly TRBD1 (5 bases). The CDR3 runs 15 residues. V lost 3 bases to trimming and J lost 2 bases, with 10 bases between them. CDR3 protein: CASSFWTSNTGELFF. The CDR3 DNA reads TGTGCCAGCAGTTTTTGGACAAGTAACACCGGGGAGCTGTTTTTT.

This clonotype was counted only a few times. The chain has TRBV20-1 and TRBJ2-5; no firm D call. The CDR3 extends over 13 amino acids. V was clipped by 1 base and J by 0 bases, with 6 bases between them. The germline V gene encodes CDR1 DFQATT and CDR2 SNEGSKA (reference sequence). This CDR3 reads CSARAGHQETQYF. Here the CDR3 DNA reads TGCAGTGCTAGAGCCGGGCACCAAGAGACCCAGTACTTC.

This clonotype occurred a few times. This chain connects TRBV7-9 to TRBJ1-1, with D possibly TRBD1 on 5 matching bases. V gave up 10 bases and J gave up 0 bases, with 24 bases separating them. The CDR3 spans 17 residues. The germline V gene encodes CDR1 SEHNR and CDR2 FQNEAQ (reference sequence). The CDR3 region is CATLETRDHPMNTEAFF. The CDR3 DNA follows: TGTGCCACCCTCGAGACCAGGGATCACCCCATGAACACTGAAGCTTTCTTT.

This clonotype was found a few times. The chain uses TRBV9 and TRBJ2-3; 10 bases are a match to TRBD2. With V trimmed by 2 bases and J by 4 bases, 13 bases remained unmatched. The CDR3 spans 18 residues. Germline values: CDR1 SGDLS, CDR2 YYNGEE. This CDR3 is CASSVRLAGVWGPDTQYF. DNA of the CDR3: TGTGCCAGCAGCGTGCGGCTAGCGGGGGTGTGGGGCCCAGATACGCAGTATTTT.

This clonotype was recorded a few times. The chain links TRBV20-1 to TRBJ2-3; 10 bases align to TRBD2. Losses at the gene ends were 4 bases for V and 6 bases for J; bases not matched to a gene: 7. The CDR3 is 14 amino acids. CDR1 is DFQATT and CDR2 is SNEGSKA in the germline V gene (reference sequence). In DNA, the CDR3 is TGCAGTGCTAACCTAGCGGGGGAAAGGGATACGCAGTATTTT. This sequence encodes CSANLAGERDTQYF.

This chain joins TRBV4-1 and TRBJ2-7, with 7 bases matching TRBD2. CDR1 and CDR2 from the germline V gene are MGHRA and YSYEKL. This CDR3 contains 14 residues. With 1 base clipped from V and 2 bases from J, the junction kept 2 bases outside the gene matches. For the CDR3, the DNA is TGCGCCAGCAGCCAAGGGGAGGGGCCCTACGAGCAGTACTTC. Amino acid sequence: CASSQGEGPYEQYF.

V and J are TRBV4-1 and TRBJ2-7; 8 bases map to TRBD1. There are 16 residues in the CDR3. The germline CDR1 and CDR2 sequences are MGHRA and YSYEKL. J gave up 1 base and V 5 bases, and 10 bases lay outside the gene matches. The CDR3 here is CASSSYGQGLSYEQYF. As DNA, the CDR3 is TGCGCCAGCAGCTCGTACGGACAGGGTTTATCCTACGAGCAGTACTTC.

The V gene is TRBV5-1, the J gene TRBJ2-1; 7 bases map to TRBD2. From germline, CDR1 is SGHRS and CDR2 YFSETQ. CDR3 length: 16 amino acids. V shed 4 bases, J shed 5 bases, and the junction held 12 bases outside the gene matches. The CDR3 spells CASSLEGSSGDNEQFF. DNA of the CDR3: TGCGCCAGCAGCCTGGAGGGGTCTAGCGGAGACAATGAGCAGTTCTTC. Combining the CDR3 with reference TRBV5-1 and TRBJ2-1 gives the whole variable domain KAGVTQTPRYLIKTRGQQVTLSCSPISGHRSVSWYQQTPGQGLQFLFEYFSETQRNKGNFPGRFSGRQFSNSRSEMNVSTLELGDSALYLCASSLEGSSGDNEQFFGPGTRLTVL.

This clonotype has just a few counts. The chain links TRBV3-1 to TRBJ2-7; 8 bases align to TRBD1. The CDR3 consists of 15 residues. Germline CDR1 reads LGHDT; CDR2 reads YNNKEL (reference sequence). The ends lost 1 base at V and 3 bases at J; junction bases unmatched: 5. CDR3 sequence: CASSQGPTGGYEQYF. DNA of the CDR3: TGTGCCAGCAGCCAAGGCCCCACAGGGGGCTACGAGCAGTACTTC.

This clonotype was observed a handful of times. The chain is built from TRBV20-1 and TRBJ2-2; D uncertain. The V end was cut by 0 bases, the J end by 0 bases, with 11 bases between. The V gene's germline CDR1 is DFQATT and CDR2 SNEGSKA (reference sequence). There are 16 residues in the CDR3. For the CDR3, the DNA is TGCAGTGCTAGAGATAAGGCGCAGGCGAACACCGGGGAGCTGTTTTTT. Its translation is CSARDKAQANTGELFF.

This clonotype was counted between two and nine times. The chain is built from TRBV6-2 or TRBV6-3 and TRBJ2-7, with 8 bases that match TRBD1. This CDR3 contains 16 residues. Trimming cost V 8 bases and J 2 bases; bases outside gene matches: 14. The germline V gene encodes CDR1 MNHEY and CDR2 SVGEGT. Here the CDR3 DNA reads TGTGCCAGCTCTTATCGGCCGGGACAGGTTGCCTACGAGCAGTACTTC. It codes for CASSYRPGQVAYEQYF.

The rearrangement joins TRBV9 to TRBJ2-2; no definite D call. The CDR3 contains 13 residues. Germline CDR1 is SGDLS and CDR2 is YYNGEE. Trimming stripped 2 bases from V and 3 bases from J, with 5 bases between. This CDR3 is CASSVGDTGELFF. CDR3 nucleotides: TGTGCCAGCAGCGTTGGGGACACCGGGGAGCTGTTTTTT.

In DNA form, the CDR3 reads TGTGCCAGCAGAACCTCCTTGACAGGGTCGGTGGACATTCAGTACTTC. Protein sequence: CASRTSLTGSVDIQYF. The chain has TRBV6-2 or TRBV6-3 and TRBJ2-4; 7 nucleotides line up with TRBD1. V was clipped by 6 bases and J by 8 bases; unmatched bases: 16. Germline V CDR1 and CDR2: MNHEY, SVGEGT. The CDR3 length is 16 residues.